This TCR beta chain was found in a study of blood T cell repertoires in COVID-19 (dated by TCRdb to the early 2020s). Turning to the overall study: Collaborator samples came from the United States, Italy and Spain and covered acute and convalescent phases of COVID-19. The dataset comprised deeply sampled blood TCRbeta repertoires from subjects exposed to, actively infected with, or recovered from COVID-19. Nearly every sample came with metadata listing a de-identified subject ID, COVID-19 status, age in years and sex. Where available, HLA class I and class II types were obtained from metadata supplied by the sample provider rather than from assay-based typing. The material from the prospective study consisted of cDNA or gDNA derived from T cells, B-cell-depleted T cells, or PBMCs. The repertoires were made available in a free public database intended to serve as a resource for research on the immune response to SARS-CoV-2. The samples were drawn from the first 160 participants of the ongoing ImmuneRACE study and from about 1,200 subjects provided by 6 global collaborators.

General study outcomes and caveats: How much clinical and demographic metadata was included differed by source and by participant, and the metadata was provided uncurated.

In regard to this clone: Which antigen it targets is not known. Base qualities are not provided; no much larger clone lies one nucleotide away.

According to the germline V gene, CDR1 reads SGHRS and CDR2 reads YFSETQ. V drops 1 base and J drops 8 bases, leaving 12 bases in between. From the cysteine up to the phenylalanine, the CDR3 has a length of 13 residues. Here the CDR3 DNA is all that survives: 39 bases in frame from base 1. The collaborating institutions used their own protocols to collect whole blood in K2EDTA tubes. For TCRbeta analysis, collaborator samples were shipped as frozen whole blood, as isolated PBMCs, or as DNA extracted from either sample type. TCRbeta CDR3 regions were amplified from genomic DNA by means of the immunoSEQ Assay, a bias-controlled multiplex PCR. In the source study's methods: The number of nucleated cells in each sample was estimated from the amplification of reference gene primers within the assay. To quantify the absolute abundance of each unique TCRbeta CDR3 rearrangement, sequence reads were collapsed and filtered. For each sample, productive Simpson clonality was calculated as the square root of Simpson's diversity index over productive rearrangements. Imported from immuneACCESS, the table was reduced by TCRdb to in-frame sequences with V and J called. These copies leave out some clones; in studies compared against another copy, an unresolved V gene accounts for under half, and the cause of the remainder is not known. The D gene and trimming were derived from the DNA, and the V and J assignments and clone size from that table. This sample has roughly 160,000 clones in its table, and approximately 90% of those were observed once. Jointly, the top ten make up more than 25% of the sample.

This receptor was identified in a man aged 55 to 70 with acute or convalescent COVID-19. Sequencing was carried out using peripheral blood. This receptor chain uses TRBV5-1 and TRBJ1-2; the D gene is unclear. The CDR3: CASSLTIMRGYTF. The nucleotides are TGCGCCAGCAGCTTGACAATAATGAGGGGCTACACCTTC.